The count of the clone carrying this T cell receptor beta chain is one. Per the original methods: The assay estimated nucleated cells by amplifying reference gene primers. The assay was immunoSEQ multiplex PCR, and TCRdb's table has in-frame clones only and misses some. The D gene and trimming were derived from the DNA, and the V and J assignments and clone size from that table. This sample has roughly 190,000 clones, with 75% to 90% found just once. Germline lookup yields CDR1 KGHDR and CDR2 SFDVKD. This CDR3 spans 13 amino acids. The V end lost 9 bases, the J end lost 0 bases, and 10 bases lay between the germline ends. This record belongs to a study of blood T cell repertoires in COVID-19. At the level of the study: The United States, Italy and Spain were the sources of the acute and convalescent COVID-19 samples.

The sequence derives from a man aged 30 to 39 with acute or convalescent COVID-19. J is TRBJ1-1 and V is TRBV24-1, with D hard to call. What was sequenced was peripheral blood. CDR3 coding DNA: TGTGCCACCCGCGGGGATATGAACACTGAAGCTTTCTTT. Protein: CATRGDMNTEAFF.